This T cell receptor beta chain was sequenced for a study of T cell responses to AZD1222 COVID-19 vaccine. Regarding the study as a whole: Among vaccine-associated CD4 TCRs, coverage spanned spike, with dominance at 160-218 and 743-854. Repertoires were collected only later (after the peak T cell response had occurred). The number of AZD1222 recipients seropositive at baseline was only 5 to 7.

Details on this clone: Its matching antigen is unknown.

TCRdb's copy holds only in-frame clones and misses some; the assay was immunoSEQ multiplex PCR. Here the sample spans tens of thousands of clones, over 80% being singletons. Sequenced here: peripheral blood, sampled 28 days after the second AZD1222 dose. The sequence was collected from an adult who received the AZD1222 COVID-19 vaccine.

The CDR3 DNA reads as TGTGCCACCGCGCAGGGGGGCACAGATACGCAGTATTTT. Translated: CATAQGGTDTQYF. The rearrangement links TRBV15 to TRBJ2-3; 7 nucleotides match TRBD1. After removal of 8 bases from V and 1 base from J, the junction contained 3 bases not matched to a gene. Looked up from germline, CDR1 is LNHNV and CDR2 is YYDKDF (reference sequence). This CDR3 spans 13 amino acids.